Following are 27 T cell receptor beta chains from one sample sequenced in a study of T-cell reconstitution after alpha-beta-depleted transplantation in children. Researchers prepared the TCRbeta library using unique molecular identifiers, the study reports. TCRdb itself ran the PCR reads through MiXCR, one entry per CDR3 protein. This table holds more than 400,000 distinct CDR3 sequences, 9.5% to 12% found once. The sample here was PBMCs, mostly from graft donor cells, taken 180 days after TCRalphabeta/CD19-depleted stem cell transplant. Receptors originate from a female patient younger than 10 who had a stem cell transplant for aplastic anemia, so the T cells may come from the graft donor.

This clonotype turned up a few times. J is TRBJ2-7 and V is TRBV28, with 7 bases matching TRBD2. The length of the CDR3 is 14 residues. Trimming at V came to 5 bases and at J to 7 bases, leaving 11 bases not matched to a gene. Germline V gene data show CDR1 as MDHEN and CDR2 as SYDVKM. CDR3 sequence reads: CASSPPGRGQEQYF. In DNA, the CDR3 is TGTGCCAGCAGTCCCCCAGGGAGGGGCCAGGAGCAGTACTTC. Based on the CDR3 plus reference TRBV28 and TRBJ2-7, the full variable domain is DVKVTQSSRYLVKRTGEKVFLECVQDMDHENMFWYRQDPGLGLRLIYFSYDVKMKEKGDIPEGYSVSREKKERFSLILESASTNQTSMYLCASSPPGRGQEQYFGPGTRLTVT.

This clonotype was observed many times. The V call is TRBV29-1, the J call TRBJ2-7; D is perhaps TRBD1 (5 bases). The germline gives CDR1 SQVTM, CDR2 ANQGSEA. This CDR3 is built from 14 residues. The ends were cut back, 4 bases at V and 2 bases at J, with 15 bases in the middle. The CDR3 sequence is CSVARQGDPYEQYF. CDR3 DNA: TGCAGCGTTGCTCGGCAGGGTGACCCCTACGAGCAGTACTTC.

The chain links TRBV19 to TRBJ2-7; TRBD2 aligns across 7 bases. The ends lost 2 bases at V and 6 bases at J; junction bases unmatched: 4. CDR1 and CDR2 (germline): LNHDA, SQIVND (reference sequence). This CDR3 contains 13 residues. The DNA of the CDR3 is TGTGCCAGTAGTATAAAGCGGGGCAGCGAGCAGTACTTC. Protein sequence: CASSIKRGSEQYF.

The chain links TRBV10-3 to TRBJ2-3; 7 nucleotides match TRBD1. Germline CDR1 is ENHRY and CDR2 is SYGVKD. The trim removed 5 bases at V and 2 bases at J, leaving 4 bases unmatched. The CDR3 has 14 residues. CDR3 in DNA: TGTGCCATCAGTCCGGGACAGTACACAGATACGCAGTATTTT. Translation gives CAISPGQYTDTQYF.

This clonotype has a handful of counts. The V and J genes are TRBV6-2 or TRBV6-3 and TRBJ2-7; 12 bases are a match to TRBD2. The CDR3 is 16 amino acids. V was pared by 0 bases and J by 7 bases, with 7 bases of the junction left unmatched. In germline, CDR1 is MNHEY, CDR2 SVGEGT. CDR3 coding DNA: TGTGCCAGCAGTTACTCCCGGACTAGCGGGGATTGGGAGCAGTACTTC. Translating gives CASSYSRTSGDWEQYF.

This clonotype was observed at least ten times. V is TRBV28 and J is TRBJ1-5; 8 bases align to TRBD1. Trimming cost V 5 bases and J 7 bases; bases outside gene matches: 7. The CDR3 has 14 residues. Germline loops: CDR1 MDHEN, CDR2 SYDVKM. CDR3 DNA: TGTGCCAGCAGTCCCGGACAGGGTGCACAGCCCCAGCATTTT. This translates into CASSPGQGAQPQHF.

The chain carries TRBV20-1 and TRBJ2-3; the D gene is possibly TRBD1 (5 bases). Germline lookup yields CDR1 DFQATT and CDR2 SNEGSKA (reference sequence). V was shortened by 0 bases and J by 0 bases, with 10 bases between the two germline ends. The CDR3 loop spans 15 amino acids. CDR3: CSARDGAASTDTQYF. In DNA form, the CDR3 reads TGCAGTGCTAGAGATGGGGCAGCTAGCACAGATACGCAGTATTTT.

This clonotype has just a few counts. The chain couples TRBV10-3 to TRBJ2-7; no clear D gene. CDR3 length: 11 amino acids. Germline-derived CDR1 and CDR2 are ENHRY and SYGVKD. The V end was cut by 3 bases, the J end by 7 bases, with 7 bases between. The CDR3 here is CAISDHGEQYV. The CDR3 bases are TGTGCCATCAGTGACCACGGAGAGCAGTACGTC.

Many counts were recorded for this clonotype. The CDR3 bases are TGTGCCACCAGCAGAGGCAGGACTAGCGGGACCTACGAGCAGTACGTC. This translates into CATSRGRTSGTYEQYV. The V and J genes are TRBV15 and TRBJ2-7; the match to TRBD2 covers 12 bases. V gave up 1 base and J gave up 2 bases; unmatched junction bases: 3. CDR1 is LNHNV and CDR2 is YYDKDF in the germline V gene (reference sequence). This CDR3 is built from 16 residues.

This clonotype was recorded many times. CDR3 nucleotides: TGCAGCGTCGGACGGAGTTCCTACAATGAGCAGTTCTTC. Protein sequence: CSVGRSSYNEQFF. This rearrangement joins TRBV29-1 to TRBJ2-1; D unclear. CDR1 is SQVTM, CDR2 ANQGSEA, per germline. This CDR3 comprises 13 residues. The ends were cut back, 6 bases at V and 1 base at J, with 10 bases in the middle.

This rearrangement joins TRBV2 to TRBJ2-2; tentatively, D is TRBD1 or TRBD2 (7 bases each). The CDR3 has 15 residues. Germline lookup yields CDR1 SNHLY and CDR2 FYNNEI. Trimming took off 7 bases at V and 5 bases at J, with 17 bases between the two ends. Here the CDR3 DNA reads TGTGCCAGCACCGGCAGGGGGGGAAGGACCGGGGAGCTGTTTTTT. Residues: CASTGRGGRTGELFF.

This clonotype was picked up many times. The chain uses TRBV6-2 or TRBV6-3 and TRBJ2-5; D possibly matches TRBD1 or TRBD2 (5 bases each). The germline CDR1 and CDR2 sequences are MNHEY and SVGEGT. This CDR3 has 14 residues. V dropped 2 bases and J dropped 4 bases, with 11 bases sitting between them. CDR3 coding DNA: TGTGCCAGCAGTTACGGGACGAGAAGAGAGACCCAGTACTTC. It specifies CASSYGTRRETQYF.

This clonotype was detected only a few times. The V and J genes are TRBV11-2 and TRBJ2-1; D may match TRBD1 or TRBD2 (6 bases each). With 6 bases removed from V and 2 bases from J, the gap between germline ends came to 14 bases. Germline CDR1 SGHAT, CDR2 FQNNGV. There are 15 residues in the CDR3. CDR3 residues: CASRYLGGPYNEQFF. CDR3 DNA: TGTGCCAGCAGATACCTCGGGGGCCCCTACAATGAGCAGTTCTTC.

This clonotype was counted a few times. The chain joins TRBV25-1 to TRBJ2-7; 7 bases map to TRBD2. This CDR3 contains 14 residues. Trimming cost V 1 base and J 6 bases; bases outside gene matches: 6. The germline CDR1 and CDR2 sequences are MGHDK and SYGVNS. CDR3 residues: CASSEWGRAVEQYF. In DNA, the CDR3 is TGTGCCAGCAGTGAATGGGGGAGGGCCGTCGAGCAGTACTTC.

The CDR3 DNA sequence: TGTGCCAGCAGTACCCGACAGGGAATGGCTGAAGCTTTCTTT. Protein product: CASSTRQGMAEAFF. The rearrangement links TRBV12-3 or TRBV12-4 to TRBJ1-1; 7 positions match TRBD1. This CDR3 comprises 14 residues. The junction had 9 bases not matched to a gene; V was cut back by 5 bases and J by 6 bases.

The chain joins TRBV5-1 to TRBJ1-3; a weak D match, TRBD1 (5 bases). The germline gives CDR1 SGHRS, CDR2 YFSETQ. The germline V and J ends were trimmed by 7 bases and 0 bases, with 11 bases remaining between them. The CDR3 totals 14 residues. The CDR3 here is CASDWDGSGNTIYF. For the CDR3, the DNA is TGCGCCAGCGACTGGGACGGCTCTGGAAACACCATATATTTT.

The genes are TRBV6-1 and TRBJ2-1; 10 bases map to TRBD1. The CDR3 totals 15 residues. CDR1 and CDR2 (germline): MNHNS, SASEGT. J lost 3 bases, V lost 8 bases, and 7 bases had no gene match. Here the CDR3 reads CASPPGTGVYNEQFF. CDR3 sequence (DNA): TGTGCCAGCCCTCCCGGGACAGGGGTCTACAATGAGCAGTTCTTC.

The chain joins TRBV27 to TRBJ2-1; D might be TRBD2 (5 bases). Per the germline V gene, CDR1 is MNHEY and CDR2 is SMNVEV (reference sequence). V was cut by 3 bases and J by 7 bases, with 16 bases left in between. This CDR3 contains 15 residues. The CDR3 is CASSLGWGDGNEQFF. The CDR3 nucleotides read TGTGCCAGCAGTTTGGGATGGGGAGATGGGAATGAGCAGTTCTTC.

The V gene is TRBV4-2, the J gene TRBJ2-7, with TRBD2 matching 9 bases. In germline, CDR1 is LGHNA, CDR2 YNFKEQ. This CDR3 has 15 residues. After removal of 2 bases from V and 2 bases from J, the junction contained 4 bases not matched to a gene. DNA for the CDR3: TGTGCCAGCAGCCAATTGGAGCGGGAGGCCTACGAGCAGTACTTC. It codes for CASSQLEREAYEQYF.

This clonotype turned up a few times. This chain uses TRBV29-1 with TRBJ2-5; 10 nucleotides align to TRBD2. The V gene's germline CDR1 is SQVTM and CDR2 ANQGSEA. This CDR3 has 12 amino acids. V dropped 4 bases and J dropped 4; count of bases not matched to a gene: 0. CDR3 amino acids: CSVGTSGETQYF. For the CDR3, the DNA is TGCAGCGTTGGGACTAGCGGAGAGACCCAGTACTTC. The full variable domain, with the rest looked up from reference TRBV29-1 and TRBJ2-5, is SAVISQKPSRDICQRGTSLTIQCQVDSQVTMMFWYRQQPGQSLTLIATANQGSEATYESGFVIDKFPISRPNLTFSTLTVSNMSPEDSSIYLCSVGTSGETQYFGPGTRLLVL.

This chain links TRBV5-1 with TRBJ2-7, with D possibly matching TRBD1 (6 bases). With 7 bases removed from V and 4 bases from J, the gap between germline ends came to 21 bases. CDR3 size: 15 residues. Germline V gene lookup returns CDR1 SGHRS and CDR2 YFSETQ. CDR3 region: CASSPGVGGSYEQYV. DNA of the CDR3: TGCGCCAGCTCCCCAGGGGTCGGCGGATCTTACGAGCAGTACGTC.

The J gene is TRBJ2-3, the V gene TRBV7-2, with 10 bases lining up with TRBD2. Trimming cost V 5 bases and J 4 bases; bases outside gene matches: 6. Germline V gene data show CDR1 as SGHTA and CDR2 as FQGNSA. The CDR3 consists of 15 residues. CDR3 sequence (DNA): TGTGCCAGCAGCGGGGCTAGCGGGAGAGCAGATACGCAGTATTTT. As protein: CASSGASGRADTQYF.

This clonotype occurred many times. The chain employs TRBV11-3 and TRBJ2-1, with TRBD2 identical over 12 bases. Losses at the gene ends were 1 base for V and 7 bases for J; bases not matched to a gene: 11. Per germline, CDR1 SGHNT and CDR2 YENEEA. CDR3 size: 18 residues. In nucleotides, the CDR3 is TGTGCCAGCAGCTTAGTAGCCCTAACTAGCGGGAGGAGGAATGAGCAGTTCTTC. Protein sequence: CASSLVALTSGRRNEQFF.

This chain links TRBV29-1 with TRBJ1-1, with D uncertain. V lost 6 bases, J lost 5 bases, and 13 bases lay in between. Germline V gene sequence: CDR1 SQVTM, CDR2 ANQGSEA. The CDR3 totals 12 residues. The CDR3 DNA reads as TGCAGCGTGGGTGGGTCACTAACTGAAGCTTTCTTT. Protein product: CSVGGSLTEAFF.

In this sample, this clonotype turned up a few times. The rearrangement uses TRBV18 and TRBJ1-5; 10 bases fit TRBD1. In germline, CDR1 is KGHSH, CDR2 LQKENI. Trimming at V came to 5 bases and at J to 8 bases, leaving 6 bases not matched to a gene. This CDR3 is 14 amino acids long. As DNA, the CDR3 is TGTGCCAGCTCATCGACAGGGGGCCAGGAGCCCCAGCATTTT. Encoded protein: CASSSTGGQEPQHF.

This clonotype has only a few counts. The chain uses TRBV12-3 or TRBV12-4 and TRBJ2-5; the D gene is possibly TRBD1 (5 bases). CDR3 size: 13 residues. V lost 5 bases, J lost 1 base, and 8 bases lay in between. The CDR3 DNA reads TGTGCCAGCAGTCGGACAAGCCAAGAGACCCAGTACTTC. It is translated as CASSRTSQETQYF.

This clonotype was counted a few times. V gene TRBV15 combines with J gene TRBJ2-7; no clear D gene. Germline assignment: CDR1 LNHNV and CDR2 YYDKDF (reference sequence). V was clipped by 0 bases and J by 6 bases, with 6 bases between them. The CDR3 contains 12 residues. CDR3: CATSRDWTEQYF. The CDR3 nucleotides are TGTGCCACCAGCAGAGATTGGACCGAGCAGTACTTC. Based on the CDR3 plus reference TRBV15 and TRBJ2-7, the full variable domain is DAMVIQNPRYQVTQFGKPVTLSCSQTLNHNVMYWYQQKSSQAPKLLFHYYDKDFNNEADTPDNFQSRRPNTSFCFLDIRSPGLGDTAMYLCATSRDWTEQYFGPGTRLTVT.